This T cell receptor beta chain came from a study of regulatory T cells in long-lasting Graves disease. In this sample, this clonotype turned up a few times. HTBI primers from iRepertoire and Arm-PCR of CDR3 regions yielded the TCR beta libraries. Via MiXCR, TCRdb re-called the multiplex PCR reads, giving one row per CDR3 protein. The table lists over 350,000 distinct CDR3 sequences, around 15% of them singletons. Germline-derived CDR1 and CDR2 are KGHDR and SFDVKD. With 1 base clipped from V and 5 bases from J, the junction kept 5 bases outside the gene matches. The CDR3 covers 16 residues. Time point here: newly diagnosed GD, antithyroid drugs for less than 3 months. Following extraction of RNA from PBMCs, that RNA was used to make the TCR library. These same records also appear under a second study, on T cells in Graves' hyperthyroidism and ophthalmopathy.

The sequence came from a woman aged 50 to 65 with Graves disease. This chain connects TRBV24-1 to TRBJ2-5; 11 bases map to TRBD1. Here the sequenced sample was peripheral blood mononuclear cells (PBMCs), taken at new diagnosis, from a patient treated with antithyroid drugs. CDR3 amino acids: CATSDFGQGAKETQYF. DNA for the CDR3: TGTGCCACCAGTGATTTTGGACAGGGGGCAAAGGAGACCCAGTACTTC.